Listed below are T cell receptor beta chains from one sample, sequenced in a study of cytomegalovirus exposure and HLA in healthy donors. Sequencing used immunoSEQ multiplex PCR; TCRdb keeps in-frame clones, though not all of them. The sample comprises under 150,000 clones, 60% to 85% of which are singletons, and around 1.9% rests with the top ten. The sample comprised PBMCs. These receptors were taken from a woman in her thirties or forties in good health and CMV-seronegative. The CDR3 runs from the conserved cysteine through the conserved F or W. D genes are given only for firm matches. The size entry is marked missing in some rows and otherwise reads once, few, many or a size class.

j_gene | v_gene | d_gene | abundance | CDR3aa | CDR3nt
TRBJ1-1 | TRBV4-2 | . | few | CASSQVLGGNTEAFF | TGTGCCAGCAGCCAGGTCCTGGGGGGGAACACTGAAGCTTTCTTT
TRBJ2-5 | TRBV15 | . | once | CATSRDPGGETQYF | TGTGCCACCAGCAGAGATCCTGGCGGGGAGACCCAGTACTTC
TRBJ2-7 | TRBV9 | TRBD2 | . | CASSATSGSFHEQYF | TGTGCCAGCAGCGCAACTAGCGGGAGTTTCCACGAGCAGTACTTC
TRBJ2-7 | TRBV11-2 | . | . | CASSFGQPYEQYF | TGTGCCAGCAGCTTTGGACAGCCCTACGAGCAGTACTTC
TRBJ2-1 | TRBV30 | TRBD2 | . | CAWDSSGRATEKFF | TGTGCCTGGGACTCTAGCGGGAGGGCGACTGAGAAGTTCTTC
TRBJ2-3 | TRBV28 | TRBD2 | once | CASRSRLAGETDTQYF | TGTGCCAGCAGATCTCGACTAGCGGGAGAGACAGATACGCAGTATTTT
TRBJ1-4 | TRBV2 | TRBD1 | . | CASSEPAGGNEKLFF | TGTGCCAGCAGTGAGCCGGCAGGGGGTAATGAAAAACTGTTTTTT
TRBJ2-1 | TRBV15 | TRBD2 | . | CATRKVSGLYNEQFF | TGTGCCACCAGAAAGGTTAGCGGGCTTTACAATGAGCAGTTCTTC
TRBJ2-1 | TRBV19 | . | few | CASSMTRLGSNEQFF | TGTGCCAGTAGTATGACTAGATTGGGAAGCAATGAGCAGTTCTTC
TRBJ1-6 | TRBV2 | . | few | CASSEGTPLSSYNSPLHF | TGTGCCAGCAGTGAAGGGACACCCTTGAGCTCCTATAATTCACCCCTCCACTTT
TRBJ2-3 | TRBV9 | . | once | CASSVSGATFTDTQYF | TGTGCCAGCAGCGTATCAGGGGCTACCTTCACAGATACGCAGTATTTT
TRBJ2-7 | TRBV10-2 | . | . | CASSEAGSGGEQYF | TGCGCCAGCAGTGAGGCAGGTTCTGGAGGCGAGCAGTACTTC
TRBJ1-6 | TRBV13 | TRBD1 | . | CASSPGTGAVALHF | TGTGCCAGCAGCCCCGGGACAGGGGCAGTTGCCCTCCACTTT
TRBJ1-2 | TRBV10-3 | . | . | CAISESGQPFAYGYTF | TGTGCCATCAGTGAGTCGGGGCAGCCATTCGCCTATGGCTACACCTTC
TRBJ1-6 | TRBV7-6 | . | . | CASSLEGSNSPLHF | TGTGCCAGCAGCTTAGAAGGGAGTAATTCACCCCTCCACTTT
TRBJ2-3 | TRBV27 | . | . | CASSQRPQTSPQYF | TGTGCCAGCAGTCAAAGACCCCAAACTAGTCCGCAGTATTTT
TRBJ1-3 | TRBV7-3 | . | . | CASSLSMGNTIYF | TGTGCCAGCAGCTTAAGCATGGGCAACACCATATATTTT
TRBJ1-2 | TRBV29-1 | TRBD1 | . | CSVADRVYGYTF | TGCAGCGTGGCAGACAGGGTCTATGGCTACACCTTC
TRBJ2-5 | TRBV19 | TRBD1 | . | CASSYGTAPETQYF | TGTGCCAGTAGCTACGGGACAGCCCCAGAGACCCAGTACTTC
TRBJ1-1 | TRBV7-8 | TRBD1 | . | CASSMDRVFAEAFF | TGTGCCAGCAGTATGGACAGGGTATTCGCTGAAGCTTTCTTT
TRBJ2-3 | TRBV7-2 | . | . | CASSPRMRADTQYF | TGTGCCAGCAGCCCCCGGATGAGGGCAGATACGCAGTATTTT
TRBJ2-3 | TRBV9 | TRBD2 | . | CASSVAGGDFTDTQYF | TGTGCCAGCAGCGTAGCTGGGGGGGATTTCACAGATACGCAGTATTTT
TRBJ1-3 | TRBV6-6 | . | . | CASSYSGLSGNTIYF | TGTGCCAGCAGTTACAGCGGTCTCTCTGGAAACACCATATATTTT
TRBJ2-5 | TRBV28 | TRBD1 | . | CAIRGRGETQYF | TGTGCCATCAGGGGGAGAGGGGAGACCCAGTACTTC
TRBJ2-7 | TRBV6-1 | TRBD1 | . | CATQRRDSPYEQYF | TGTGCCACCCAGAGACGGGACAGCCCCTACGAGCAGTACTTC